This T cell receptor beta chain was observed in a study of blood T cells in healthy people across ages. Study-wide points: In long-lived donors, naive CD4+ cell counts and diversity exceeded those of aged donors. Estimated diversity, derived from one million T cells, was regarded as an underestimate.

About this clonotype: The antigen is not known.

A sample-barcoded 5' primer and a J-beta primer mix were used in a second PCR of roughly 6 to 11 cycles. MiXCR, applied by TCRdb to the 5' RACE reads, yields one record per CDR3 protein. The sample shows about 1.4 million distinct CDR3 sequences, 45% to 70% of them seen only once. Per germline, CDR1 SGHTS and CDR2 YDEGEE. V lost 6 bases and J lost 3, with 13 bases in between. This CDR3 has 13 amino acids. The sequence was collected from a man aged 18-30 years in good health. What was sequenced was blood. The chain employs TRBV5-8 and TRBJ2-7; the D gene is possibly TRBD1 (5 bases). CDR3 loop: CASITTDFYEQYF. DNA for the CDR3: TGTGCCAGCATCACGACAGATTTCTACGAGCAGTACTTC. The full variable domain, rest sourced from reference TRBV5-8 and TRBJ2-7, is EAGVTQSPTHLIKTRGQQATLRCSPISGHTSVYWYQQALGLGLQFLLWYDEGEERNRGNFPPRFSGRQFPNYSSELNVNALELEDSALYLCASITTDFYEQYFGPGTRLTVT.